The entry below gives a single T cell receptor beta chain sequence along with its context. Its specificity is unknown. At one end, the junction sequence differs from germline, possibly due to a read error. The study extracted blood RNA from unsorted whole blood and also extracted germline DNA. Patients were treatment-naive with chronic HBV infection. Reverse transcription of 500 ng total RNA with a constant-region primer produced TCR beta cDNA. For TCR beta, libraries were produced by three nested multiplex PCR rounds using slightly modified ARM-PCR. One entry per CDR3 protein results from TCRdb running MiXCR on the multiplex PCR reads. The data hold approximately 310,000 distinct CDR3 sequences, with less than 75% observed a single time. This record belongs to a study of tumor-infiltrating lymphocytes in primary liver carcinoma. About the research overall: Tumors were staged T1-T3 N0M0 and measured roughly 4.2 to 10 cm across. Regardless of tissue type, samples showed similar yields of roughly 3.5 to 7.13 million productive TCRbeta reads.

Findings and caveats of the study: Bulk unsorted material prevented CD4+ and CD8+ repertoire comparison.

The receptor's source is a man aged 35 to 55 with primary liver carcinoma and hepatitis B virus infection. Sequenced sample: peripheral blood.

The CDR3 here is CSVHDSGRPQETKYF. CDR3 nucleotides: TGCAGCGTTCATGATAGCGGGAGGCCCCAAGAGACCAAGTACTTC. The rearrangement links TRBV29-1 to TRBJ2-5, with 10 bases lining up with TRBD2. From germline, CDR1 is SQVTM and CDR2 ANQGSEA. There are 15 residues in the CDR3.